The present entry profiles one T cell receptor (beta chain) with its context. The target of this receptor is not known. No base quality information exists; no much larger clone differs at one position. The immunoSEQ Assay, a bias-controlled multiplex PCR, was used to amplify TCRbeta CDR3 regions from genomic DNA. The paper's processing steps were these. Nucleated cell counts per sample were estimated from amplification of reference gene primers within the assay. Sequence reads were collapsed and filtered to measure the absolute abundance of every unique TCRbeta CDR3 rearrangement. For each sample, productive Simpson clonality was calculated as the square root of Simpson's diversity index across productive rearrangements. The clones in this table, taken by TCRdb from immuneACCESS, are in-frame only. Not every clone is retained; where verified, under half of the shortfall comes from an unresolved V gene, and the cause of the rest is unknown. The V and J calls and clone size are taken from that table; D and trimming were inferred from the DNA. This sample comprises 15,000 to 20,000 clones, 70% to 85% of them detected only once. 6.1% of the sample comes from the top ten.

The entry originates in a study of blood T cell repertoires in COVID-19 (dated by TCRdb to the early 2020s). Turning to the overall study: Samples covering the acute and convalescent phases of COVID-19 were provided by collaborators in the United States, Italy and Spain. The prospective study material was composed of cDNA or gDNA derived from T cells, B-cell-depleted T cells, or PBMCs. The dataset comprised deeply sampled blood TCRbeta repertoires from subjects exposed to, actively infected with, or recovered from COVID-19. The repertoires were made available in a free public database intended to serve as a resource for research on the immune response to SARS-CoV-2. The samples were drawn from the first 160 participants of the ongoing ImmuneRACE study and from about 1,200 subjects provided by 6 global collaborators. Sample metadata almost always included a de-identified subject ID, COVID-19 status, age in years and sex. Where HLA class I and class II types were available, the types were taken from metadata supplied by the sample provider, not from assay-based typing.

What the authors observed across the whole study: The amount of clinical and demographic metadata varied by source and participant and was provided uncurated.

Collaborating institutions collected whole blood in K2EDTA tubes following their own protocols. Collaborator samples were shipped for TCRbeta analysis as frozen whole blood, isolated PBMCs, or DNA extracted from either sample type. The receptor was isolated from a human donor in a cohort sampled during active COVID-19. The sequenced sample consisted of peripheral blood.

The nucleotide sequence is given as TGTGCCAGCAGCTTTAGCGGGAGCTCCTACAATGAGCAGTTCTTC. This codes for CASSFSGSSYNEQFF. Here the chain combines TRBV3-1 (or the pseudogene TRBV3-2) and TRBJ2-1, and TRBD2 matches 9 of the central bases. CDR1 is given as LGHDT and CDR2 as YNNKEL, both from the germline V gene (reference sequence). The junction shows trimming of 5 bases on V and 0 bases on J, and the gene matches do not reach 2 bases of it. CDR3 length: 15 amino acids, cysteine to phenylalanine. Only the CDR3 DNA stays, 45 bases, in frame from base 1.